Each of the 32 T cell receptor beta chains below was sequenced from the same sample in a study of cytomegalovirus exposure and HLA in healthy donors (dated by TCRdb to 2017 to 2019). Library generation was performed with the immunoSEQ multiplex PCR assay. For the multiplex PCR, a mixture combining 60 forward primers for TCR Vbeta segments and 13 reverse primers for TCR Jbeta segments was used. As stored in TCRdb, this immuneACCESS dataset retains in-frame rearrangements with V and J assigned. A fraction of the clones does not appear; measured against another copy, unresolved V genes explain less than half of the discrepancy, and the remainder lacks a known reason. Across this sample there are 75,000 to 90,000 clones, with almost 80% seen only once. Of the sample, approximately 20% is held by the ten largest clones. Sequencing was carried out using PBMCs. These receptors all stem from a woman between 35 and 50 years old in good health and CMV-seropositive.

This sequence joins TRBV5-1 and TRBJ2-7; D uncertain. The length of the CDR3 is 14 residues. Trimming took off 0 bases at V and 0 bases at J, with 7 bases between the two ends. Germline-derived CDR1 and CDR2 are SGHRS and YFSETQ. The CDR3 protein is CASSLGAGSYEQYF. The CDR3 DNA follows: TGCGCCAGCAGCTTGGGCGCAGGCTCCTACGAGCAGTACTTC. Variable domain in full (rest from reference TRBV5-1 and TRBJ2-7): KAGVTQTPRYLIKTRGQQVTLSCSPISGHRSVSWYQQTPGQGLQFLFEYFSETQRNKGNFPGRFSGRQFSNSRSEMNVSTLELGDSALYLCASSLGAGSYEQYFGPGTRLTVT.

The chain carries TRBV7-9 and TRBJ2-5; 7 bases align to TRBD2. Unmatched junction bases numbered 5, after V lost 2 bases and J lost 5 bases. This CDR3 has 14 residues. CDR1 is SEHNR and CDR2 is FQNEAQ in the germline V gene (reference sequence). The chain's CDR3 is CASSLLSGAETQYF. The CDR3 DNA reads TGTGCCAGCAGCTTACTAAGCGGGGCTGAGACCCAGTACTTC. The variable domain in full, completed from reference TRBV7-9 and TRBJ2-5, reads DTGVSQNPRHKITKRGQNVTFRCDPISEHNRLYWYRQTLGQGPEFLTYFQNEAQLEKSRLLSDRFSAERPKGSFSTLEIQRTEQGDSAMYLCASSLLSGAETQYFGPGTRLLVL.

The chain links TRBV4-2 to TRBJ2-1, with 12 bases aligning to TRBD2. CDR3 length equals 16 residues. With V trimmed by 1 base and J by 9 bases, 7 bases remained unmatched. Germline values: CDR1 LGHNA, CDR2 YNFKEQ. The DNA of the CDR3 is TGTGCCAGCAGCCAAGGTCCTAGCGGGGGGGCCACTGAGCAGTTCTTC. Its translation: CASSQGPSGGATEQFF.

The V gene is TRBV5-1, the J gene TRBJ2-3, with TRBD2 as a possible D gene (5 bases). CDR1 and CDR2 (germline): SGHRS, YFSETQ. CDR3 length equals 17 residues. Trimming removed 0 bases from V and 1 base from J, with 15 bases in between. The CDR3 DNA reads as TGCGCCAGCAGCTTGGCCACCCTAGGGCGGGGCACAGATACGCAGTATTTT. This gives the protein CASSLATLGRGTDTQYF.

This chain joins TRBV5-4 and TRBJ2-7; 15 bases agree with TRBD2. V lost 4 bases and J lost 6; bases outside the gene matches: 2. In germline, CDR1 is SGHNT, CDR2 YYREEE (reference sequence). This CDR3 is 14 amino acids long. The CDR3 nucleotides are TGTGCCAGCAGCCAGGGACTAGCGGGAGGCGAGCAGTACTTC. Its translation: CASSQGLAGGEQYF. The full variable domain, with the rest looked up from reference TRBV5-4 and TRBJ2-7, is ETGVTQSPTHLIKTRGQQVTLRCSSQSGHNTVSWYQQALGQGPQFIFQYYREEENGRGNFPPRFSGLQFPNYSSELNVNALELDDSALYLCASSQGLAGGEQYFGPGTRLTVT.

V and J are TRBV29-1 and TRBJ2-7; D not certain. The CDR3 is 11 amino acids. Trimming removed 0 bases at V and 8 bases at J, with 8 bases between. Germline V gene data show CDR1 as SQVTM and CDR2 as ANQGSEA. The CDR3 region is CSVEDRTKQYF. In DNA, the CDR3 is TGCAGCGTTGAAGACCGAACAAAGCAGTACTTC.

This clone was observed once. This chain uses TRBV27 with TRBJ1-2; a weak D match, TRBD1 (5 bases). The V gene lost 0 bases and the J gene lost 0 bases, with 14 bases spanning the gap. This CDR3 is built from 17 residues. Germline-derived CDR1 and CDR2 are MNHEY and SMNVEV (reference sequence). The chain's CDR3 is CASSLSEGFGTNYGYTF. CDR3 in DNA: TGTGCCAGCAGTTTATCGGAGGGGTTTGGGACTAACTATGGCTACACCTTC.

The rearrangement joins TRBV29-1 to TRBJ2-5; 7 bases are shared with TRBD1. CDR3 length equals 12 residues. Trimming cost V 7 bases and J 2 bases; bases outside gene matches: 4. Looked up from germline, CDR1 is SQVTM and CDR2 is ANQGSEA. This chain's CDR3 is CSAGDRQETQYF. CDR3 in DNA: TGCAGCGCCGGGGACAGACAAGAGACCCAGTACTTC.

This clone came up once. This chain connects TRBV7-9 to TRBJ1-5; 10 nucleotides line up with TRBD1. CDR1 and CDR2 from the germline V gene are SEHNR and FQNEAQ (reference sequence). This CDR3 is 17 amino acids long. Losses at the gene ends were 0 bases for V and 7 bases for J; bases not matched to a gene: 9. CDR3 in amino acids: CASSLASSGQGVQPQHF. In DNA, the CDR3 is TGTGCCAGCAGCTTAGCGTCTTCCGGACAGGGGGTACAGCCCCAGCATTTT.

The chain combines TRBV28 with TRBJ1-4, with TRBD1 matching 7 bases. Germline values: CDR1 MDHEN, CDR2 SYDVKM. CDR3 length: 14 amino acids. J lost 6 bases, V lost 6 bases, and 7 bases had no gene match. The chain's CDR3 is CASRQTGFDEKLFF. The CDR3 DNA reads as TGTGCCAGCAGACAGACAGGGTTCGATGAAAAACTGTTTTTT. Using reference TRBV28 and TRBJ1-4 for the parts outside the CDR3, the full variable domain is DVKVTQSSRYLVKRTGEKVFLECVQDMDHENMFWYRQDPGLGLRLIYFSYDVKMKEKGDIPEGYSVSREKKERFSLILESASTNQTSMYLCASRQTGFDEKLFFGSGTQLSVL.

The rearrangement uses TRBV6-5 and TRBJ1-5; 11 bases are shared with TRBD1. Germline trimming cut 2 bases from V and 4 bases from J; bases unmatched to any gene: 1. The CDR3 is 15 amino acids. Germline V gene sequence: CDR1 MNHEY, CDR2 SVGAGI. The CDR3 DNA sequence: TGTGCCAGCAGTTACGGACAGGGGGCGAATCAGCCCCAGCATTTT. As protein: CASSYGQGANQPQHF.

The chain uses TRBV6-5 and TRBJ2-1, with 8 positions matching TRBD2. V gave up 6 bases and J gave up 1 base; unmatched junction bases: 5. Germline CDR1 reads MNHEY; CDR2 reads SVGAGI. The CDR3 spans 15 residues. The DNA of the CDR3 is TGTGCCAGCAGATCCCCGGGGGGGTCCTACAATGAGCAGTTCTTC. This gives the protein CASRSPGGSYNEQFF.

The table lists this clone with a few counts. This chain links TRBV28 with TRBJ1-2; D is possibly TRBD1 (5 bases). Germline V gene lookup returns CDR1 MDHEN and CDR2 SYDVKM. V lost 1 base to trimming and J lost 4 bases, with 10 bases between them. The CDR3 has 14 residues. The CDR3 nucleotides are TGTGCCAGCAGTTTATCAGGGTCTCCCTATGGCTACACCTTC. Translated: CASSLSGSPYGYTF.

The chain employs TRBV25-1 and TRBJ2-3; 15 positions match TRBD2. Germline V gene sequence: CDR1 MGHDK, CDR2 SYGVNS. This CDR3 region has 16 residues. The V segment lost 8 bases and the J segment 3 bases; nucleotides outside the gene matches: 6. This chain's CDR3 is CASLPGTSGRTDTQYF. The CDR3 DNA reads TGTGCCAGCCTCCCCGGGACTAGCGGGAGGACAGATACGCAGTATTTT.

The sample holds a few counts of this clone. The V gene is TRBV7-8, the J gene TRBJ1-2, with TRBD1 matching 9 bases. The CDR3 is made up of 15 amino acids. The V and J ends lost 0 bases and 6 bases, in that order; junction bases with no gene match: 5. Germline V lookup: CDR1 SGHVS, CDR2 FQNEAQ. DNA for the CDR3: TGTGCCAGCAGCTTAGCGATTACAGGGGGCGATGGCTACACCTTC. This encodes CASSLAITGGDGYTF.

In this sample, this clone turned up once. The rearrangement uses TRBV5-1 and TRBJ1-2; D is possibly TRBD1 (5 bases). Germline CDR1 and CDR2: SGHRS and YFSETQ. This CDR3 is built from 14 residues. V lost 4 bases to trimming and J lost 3 bases, with 13 bases between them. The CDR3 DNA sequence: TGCGCCAGCAGCGTCGACAGCACCGACTATGGCTACACCTTC. This codes for CASSVDSTDYGYTF.

Worth noting for this clone: At one of its ends the junction is not consistent with the germline gene, which may arise from a read error. The chain has TRBV10-3 and TRBJ1-2; TRBD1 agrees at 10 bases. The CDR3 runs to 14 residues. Germline lookup yields CDR1 ENHRY and CDR2 SYGVKD. The CDR3 region is CAISGDRGNSGYTF. The DNA for the CDR3 is TGTGCCATCAGTGGGGACAGGGGAAACTCTGGCTACACCTTC.

The CDR3 sequence is CASSSILTGRVTDTQYF. The CDR3 DNA sequence: TGTGCCAGCAGTTCGATTCTGACAGGGAGAGTAACAGATACGCAGTATTTT. The chain uses TRBV27 and TRBJ2-3, with 7 bases matching TRBD1. Looked up from germline, CDR1 is MNHEY and CDR2 is SMNVEV (reference sequence). The trim removed 4 bases at V and 3 bases at J, leaving 13 bases unmatched. CDR3 length: 17 amino acids.

The chain couples TRBV9 to TRBJ2-7, with D unresolved. V lost 0 bases to trimming and J lost 5 bases, with 15 bases between them. This CDR3 is built from 15 residues. CDR1 and CDR2 (germline): SGDLS, YYNGEE. The CDR3 nucleotides read TGTGCCAGCAGCGTAGGACAAGTACCTACCCACGAGCAGTACTTC. Protein sequence: CASSVGQVPTHEQYF. Full variable domain (rest looked up from reference TRBV9 and TRBJ2-7): DSGVTQTPKHLITATGQRVTLRCSPRSGDLSVYWYQQSLDQGLQFLIQYYNGEERAKGNILERFSAQQFPDLHSELNLSSLELGDSALYFCASSVGQVPTHEQYFGPGTRLTVT.

The rearrangement links TRBV5-1 to TRBJ2-5; no reliable D call. Germline V gene lookup returns CDR1 SGHRS and CDR2 YFSETQ. V was pared by 0 bases and J by 5 bases, with 11 bases between. The CDR3 is 14 amino acids. This chain's CDR3 is CASSLGQPGETQYF. CDR3 DNA: TGCGCCAGCAGCTTGGGTCAGCCCGGGGAGACCCAGTACTTC.

This clone was detected once. The chain carries TRBV18 and TRBJ2-7, with D possibly being TRBD1 (6 bases). V was clipped by 2 bases and J by 4 bases, with 9 bases between them. CDR1 KGHSH and CDR2 LQKENI come from the germline V gene. The CDR3 is 13 residues long. In DNA, the CDR3 is TGTGCCAGCTCACCAAAACAGGGTTACGAGCAGTACTTC. Protein product: CASSPKQGYEQYF.

This sequence joins TRBV2 and TRBJ1-1; D is unclear. Per the germline V gene, CDR1 is SNHLY and CDR2 is FYNNEI. This CDR3 comprises 14 residues. Trimming pared 2 bases from V and 2 bases from J, leaving 9 bases between. CDR3 region: CASSEWQENTEAFF. CDR3 nucleotides: TGTGCCAGCAGTGAATGGCAGGAAAACACTGAAGCTTTCTTT.

This clone has just a few counts. The chain is built from TRBV4-1 and TRBJ2-3; TRBD2 agrees at 7 bases. After removal of 0 bases from V and 4 bases from J, the junction contained 4 bases not matched to a gene. The V gene's germline CDR1 is MGHRA and CDR2 YSYEKL. CDR3 length: 15 amino acids. The CDR3 DNA sequence: TGCGCCAGCAGCCAAGAGAGCGGGGCCGCAGATACGCAGTATTTT. Protein sequence: CASSQESGAADTQYF.

The chain recombines TRBV30 with TRBJ2-7, with D possibly TRBD1 on 6 matching bases. The CDR3 totals 12 residues. Germline-derived CDR1 and CDR2 are GTSNPN and SVGIG (reference sequence). V was trimmed by 4 bases and J by 3 bases, leaving 10 bases between them. The CDR3 coding sequence is TGTGCCTGGACGGACAGTTTCTACGAGCAGTACTTC. Encoded protein: CAWTDSFYEQYF.

The V and J genes are TRBV6-5 and TRBJ2-5; maybe TRBD1 (6 bases). The CDR3 is made up of 12 amino acids. The ends were cut back, 10 bases at V and 13 bases at J, with 22 bases in the middle. Germline CDR1 reads MNHEY; CDR2 reads SVGAGI. The CDR3 loop is CATSKPSGTPYF. In DNA form, the CDR3 reads TGTGCCACTTCCAAACCATCCGGGACACCGTACTTC.

The sample holds one count of this clone. The chain joins TRBV20-1 to TRBJ2-1; a weak D match, TRBD2 (6 bases). V was cut by 3 bases and J by 8 bases, with 8 bases left in between. CDR3 size: 11 residues. The germline CDR1 and CDR2 sequences are DFQATT and SNEGSKA (reference sequence). Written as DNA, the CDR3 is TGCAGTGCTAGTGGGGGGTATGAGCAGTTCTTC. It translates to CSASGGYEQFF.

This clone was seen more than once but under ten times. The rearrangement joins TRBV29-1 to TRBJ1-1; TRBD1 is a possible D gene (5 bases). The CDR3 is made up of 14 amino acids. Germline V gene sequence: CDR1 SQVTM, CDR2 ANQGSEA. The V end lost 4 bases, the J end lost 3 bases, and 15 bases lay between the germline ends. DNA for the CDR3: TGCAGCGTTGGCCCACGACAGCGAGACACTGAAGCTTTCTTT. As protein: CSVGPRQRDTEAFF.

The V gene is TRBV5-1, the J gene TRBJ1-3; D may be TRBD1 (6 bases). Germline-derived CDR1 and CDR2 are SGHRS and YFSETQ. This CDR3 has 15 residues. Trimming took off 6 bases at V and 1 base at J, with 14 bases between the two ends. DNA of the CDR3: TGCGCCAGCAAAACGGACACAGGGTCTGGAAACACCATATATTTT. This gives the protein CASKTDTGSGNTIYF.

This chain uses TRBV19 with TRBJ2-5, with 14 bases matching TRBD2. Germline CDR1 LNHDA, CDR2 SQIVND (reference sequence). Losses at the gene ends were 8 bases for V and 9 bases for J; bases not matched to a gene: 11. The CDR3 is 15 amino acids. CDR3 residues: CASGTSGSGGIAQYF. The CDR3 DNA reads as TGTGCCAGTGGGACTAGCGGGAGTGGGGGAATCGCCCAGTACTTC.

The chain carries TRBV27 and TRBJ2-7; D perhaps matches TRBD1 (5 bases). Germline-derived CDR1 and CDR2 are MNHEY and SMNVEV (reference sequence). CDR3 length: 15 amino acids. With 5 bases removed from V and 0 bases from J, the gap between germline ends came to 14 bases. Here the CDR3 reads CASSDSDTISYEQYF. CDR3 nucleotide sequence: TGTGCCAGCAGTGACTCGGACACGATCTCCTACGAGCAGTACTTC.

The sample holds a few counts of this clone. This specimen includes other DNA sequences encoding the same CDR3. This sequence joins TRBV6-5 and TRBJ2-2, with 7 bases aligning to TRBD1. The CDR3 is 15 amino acids. CDR1 and CDR2 (germline): MNHEY, SVGAGI. V dropped 6 bases and J dropped 1; count of bases not matched to a gene: 5. CDR3 residues: CASSRQGMNTGELFF. The CDR3 coding sequence is TGTGCCAGCAGCCGACAGGGTATGAACACCGGGGAGCTGTTTTTT.

V gene TRBV30 combines with J gene TRBJ1-5; TRBD1 matches 9 bases. The J segment lost 4 bases and the V segment lost 1 base, leaving 8 bases of the junction unmatched. From germline, CDR1 is GTSNPN and CDR2 SVGIG (reference sequence). The CDR3 sequence is 16 residues long. The CDR3 is CAWSDRGRAGNQPQHF. CDR3 DNA: TGTGCCTGGAGTGACAGGGGGCGCGCGGGGAATCAGCCCCAGCATTTT.